This TCR beta chain was identified during a study of cytomegalovirus exposure and HLA in healthy donors. General observations from the study: In a later analysis, a genetic analysis reported fewer productive-TCR N-insertions in an Asian-associated ancestry cluster than the cohort average. Reportedly, HLA-A and HLA-B alleles of most subjects were accurately predicted from TCR beta.

In the PCR, 60 Vbeta and 13 Jbeta primers were used. Using immunoSEQ multiplex PCR, the repertoire was profiled, and TCRdb retains in-frame clones only, with some absent. The sample has some 150,000 clones; approximately 80% are singletons. Remarks on this clone: Its matching antigen is unknown.

The CDR3 is made up of 15 amino acids. V lost 8 bases and J lost 1, with 15 bases in between. Germline loops: CDR1 LNHDA, CDR2 SQIVND (reference sequence). The specimen sequenced was PBMCs. The clonotype originates from a woman aged 40 to 49 in good health and CMV-seropositive. J is TRBJ2-1 and V is TRBV19; a possible D gene is TRBD2 (6 bases). The CDR3 DNA reads as TGTGCCAGTGGGGGAAGCGGGCCTTCCTACAATGAGCAGTTCTTC. It codes for CASGGSGPSYNEQFF.